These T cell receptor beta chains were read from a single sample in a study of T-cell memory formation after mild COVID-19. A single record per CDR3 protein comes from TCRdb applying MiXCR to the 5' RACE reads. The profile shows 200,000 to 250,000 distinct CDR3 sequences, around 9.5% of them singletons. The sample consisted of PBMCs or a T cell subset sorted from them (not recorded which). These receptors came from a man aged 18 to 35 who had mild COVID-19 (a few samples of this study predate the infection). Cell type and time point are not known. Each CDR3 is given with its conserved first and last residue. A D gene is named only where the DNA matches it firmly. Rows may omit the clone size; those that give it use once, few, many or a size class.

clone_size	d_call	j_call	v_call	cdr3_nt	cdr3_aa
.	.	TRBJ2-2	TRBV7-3	TGTGCCAGCAGCTTAACGGGGAAGAACGGGGAGCTGTTTTTT	CASSLTGKNGELFF
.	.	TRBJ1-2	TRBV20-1	TGCAGTGCTGGTAACTACGGTTCCTATGGCTACACCTTC	CSAGNYGSYGYTF
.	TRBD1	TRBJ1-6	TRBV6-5	TGTGCCAGCAGCCAGGGGGGCGCCTATAATTCACCCCTCCACTTT	CASSQGGAYNSPLHF
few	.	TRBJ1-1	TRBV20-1	TGCAGTGCTAGGGGGGGAATTGAAGCTTTCTTT	CSARGGIEAFF
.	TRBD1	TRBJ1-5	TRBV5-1	TGCGCCAGCAGCCTTTCCGGACAGGGGAACAATCAGCCCCAGCATTTT	CASSLSGQGNNQPQHF
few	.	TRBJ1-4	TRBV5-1	TGCGCCAGCAGCCCCGCGGGACACCTTAATGAAAAACTGTTTTTT	CASSPAGHLNEKLFF
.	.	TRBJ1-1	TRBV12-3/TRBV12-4	TGTGCCAGTGGATTCCAGATGAACACTGAAGCTTTCTTT	CASGFQMNTEAFF
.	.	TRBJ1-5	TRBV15	TGTGCCACCAGCAGACAGGGGAGCAATCAGCCCCAGCATTTT	CATSRQGSNQPQHF
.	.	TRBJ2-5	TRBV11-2	TGTGCCAGCAGCCCACCCCCGCAGGGACTTCGTCCAGAGACCCAGTACTTC	CASSPPPQGLRPETQYF
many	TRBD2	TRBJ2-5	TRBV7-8	TGTGCCAGCAGCCCAAGATCCGCTAGCGGGGGGGCTCTCCAAGAGACCCAGTACTTC	CASSPRSASGGALQETQYF
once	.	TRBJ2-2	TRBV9	TGTGCCAGCAGCGTCGACAGGAACACCGGGGAGCTGTTTTTT	CASSVDRNTGELFF
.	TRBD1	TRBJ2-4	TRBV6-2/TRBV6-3	TGTGCCAGCAGTCAGGGGACAGGGTCGTACTTC	CASSQGTGSYF
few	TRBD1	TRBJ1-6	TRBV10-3	TGTGCCATCAGTGAGACCAGGGGGCCTTTGGCACCCCTCCACTTT	CAISETRGPLAPLHF
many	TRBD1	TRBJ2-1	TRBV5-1	TGCGCCAGCAGCTATGGACAGGGGGCCGATGAGCAGTTCTTC	CASSYGQGADEQFF
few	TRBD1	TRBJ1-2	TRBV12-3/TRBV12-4	TGTGCCAGCAGTTTAGAGACAGGGGGAGACCATGGCTACACCTTC	CASSLETGGDHGYTF
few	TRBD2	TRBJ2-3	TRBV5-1	TGCGCCAGCAGCTTCAAGCGGGGGGGCTTAGATACGCAGTATTTT	CASSFKRGGLDTQYF
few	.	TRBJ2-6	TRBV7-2	TGTGCCAGCAGCCTCGTACATTCTGGGGCCAACGTCCTGACTTTC	CASSLVHSGANVLTF
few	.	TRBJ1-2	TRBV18	TGTGCCAGCTCACCACCGTCGGGGTTCGGCTACACCTTC	CASSPPSGFGYTF
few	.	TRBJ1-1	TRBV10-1	TGCGCCAGCAGCGTGCAGCGGAACACTGAAGCTTTCTTT	CASSVQRNTEAFF
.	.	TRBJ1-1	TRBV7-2	TGTGCCAGCAGCTATGACAGGAACACTGAAGCTTTCTTT	CASSYDRNTEAFF
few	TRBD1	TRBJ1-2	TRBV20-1	TGCAGTGCTAGACGACAGGGGCTGTATCGCGGCTACACCTTC	CSARRQGLYRGYTF
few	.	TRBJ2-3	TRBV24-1	TGTGCCACCAGTGGGGCTACCACAGATACGCAGTATTTT	CATSGATTDTQYF
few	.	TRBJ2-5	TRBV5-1	TGCGCCAGCAGCCCTGGCGTTTCGGGGGCCCAAGAGACCCAGTACTTC	CASSPGVSGAQETQYF
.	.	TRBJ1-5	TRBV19	TGTGCCAGTAGATGGAGGGAGAGCAATCAGCCCCAGCATTTT	CASRWRESNQPQHF
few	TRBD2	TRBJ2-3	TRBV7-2	TGTGCCAGCAGGCGGAGGGGAGGGGCCGCAGATACGCAGTATTTT	CASRRRGGAADTQYF
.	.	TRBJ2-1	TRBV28	TGTGCCAGCAGTTTAGGGGATCGGTGGAATGAGCAGTTCTTC	CASSLGDRWNEQFF
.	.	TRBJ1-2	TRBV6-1	TGTGCCAGTCTCAGACAAATAAATTCTGGCTACACCTTC	CASLRQINSGYTF
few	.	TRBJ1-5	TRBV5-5	TGTGCCAGCAGCTTGGATGGCGTCGGCCAGGGCCAGCCCCAGCATTTT	CASSLDGVGQGQPQHF
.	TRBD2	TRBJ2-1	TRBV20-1	TGCAGTGCTAGGGGGAGGGGTGAGCAGTTCTTC	CSARGRGEQFF
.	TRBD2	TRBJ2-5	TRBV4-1	TGCGCCAGCAGCCAAGGTTACAGCGGGGGGGAGGAGACCCAGTACTTC	CASSQGYSGGEETQYF
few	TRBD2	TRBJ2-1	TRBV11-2	TGTGCCAGCAGCCGAAGGACTAGCGGGGGGAATGAGCAGTTCTTC	CASSRRTSGGNEQFF
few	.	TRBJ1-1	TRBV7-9	TGTGCCAGCAGCGGGCTTTGGGGAGGTGGTGAAGCTTTCTTT	CASSGLWGGGEAFF
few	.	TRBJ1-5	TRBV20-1	TGCAGTGCTACCATGGGGGTTGAAGGCAATCAGCCCCAGCATTTT	CSATMGVEGNQPQHF
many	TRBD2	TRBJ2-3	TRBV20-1	TGCAGTGCTCCGAGCTTGGGGGAGCGGGGGACCACAGATACGCAGTATTTT	CSAPSLGERGTTDTQYF
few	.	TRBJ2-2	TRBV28	TGTGCCAGCACCAAGGGGCAGGCCGGCGGGGAGCTGTTTTTT	CASTKGQAGGELFF
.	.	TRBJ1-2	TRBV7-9	TGTGCCAGCACCAGAGATGGGAATAACTATGGCTACACCTTC	CASTRDGNNYGYTF
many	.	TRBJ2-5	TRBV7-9	TGTGCCAGCAGCTTAGGTCAGGGAGACCAGACCCAGTACTTC	CASSLGQGDQTQYF
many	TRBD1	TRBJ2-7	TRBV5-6	TGTGCCAGCAGCTTGTTGGACAGGGACTCCTACGAGCAGTACTTC	CASSLLDRDSYEQYF
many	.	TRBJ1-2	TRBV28	TGTGCCAGCAGTTTCAGGGGCAACTATGGCTACACCTTC	CASSFRGNYGYTF
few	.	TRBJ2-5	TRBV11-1	TGTGCCAGCAGCAAGAGACAACAAGAGACCCAGTACTTC	CASSKRQQETQYF
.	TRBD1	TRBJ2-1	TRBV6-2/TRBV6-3	TGTGCCAGCAGTCCGTTGGCAGGGGGCCCCACAGCGAATGAGCAGTTCTTC	CASSPLAGGPTANEQFF
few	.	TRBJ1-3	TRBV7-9	TGTGCCAGCAGCCCACAGGGAGGTGGAAACACCATATATTTT	CASSPQGGGNTIYF
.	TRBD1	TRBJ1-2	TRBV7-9	TGTGCCAGCAGCTTTGCCCCACAGGGGCTCCACTATGGCTACACCTTC	CASSFAPQGLHYGYTF
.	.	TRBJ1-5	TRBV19	TGTGCCAGTACCGGTTATGGGGGCAATCAGCCCCAGCATTTT	CASTGYGGNQPQHF
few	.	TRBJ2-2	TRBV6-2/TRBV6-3	TGTGCCAGCAGTTACTCGACCACAACGAACACCGGGGAGCTGTTTTTT	CASSYSTTTNTGELFF
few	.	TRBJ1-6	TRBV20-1	TGCAGTGCTAGAATTTCCGGGGCGAAGAATTCACCCCTCCACTTT	CSARISGAKNSPLHF
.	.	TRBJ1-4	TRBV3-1	TGTGCCAGCAGCCAGGGGGTGAGGGAAAAACTGTTTTTT	CASSQGVREKLFF
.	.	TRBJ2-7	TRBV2	TGTGCCAGCACGACACCCTACGAGCAGTACTTC	CASTTPYEQYF
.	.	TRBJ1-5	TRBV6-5	TGTGCCAGCAGTTACTATGGGGGCCAGCCCCAGCATTTT	CASSYYGGQPQHF
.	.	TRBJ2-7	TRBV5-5	TGTGCCAGCAGCCAAACCGGGACGGTCTACGAGCAGTACTTC	CASSQTGTVYEQYF
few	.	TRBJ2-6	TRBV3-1	TGTGCCAGCAGCCAGGGCGGGACGCCTGGGGCCAACGTCCTGACTTTC	CASSQGGTPGANVLTF
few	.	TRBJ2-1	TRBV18	TGTGCCAGCAGCGGGACAGGCTCCTACAATGAGCAGTTCTTC	CASSGTGSYNEQFF
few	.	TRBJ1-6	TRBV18	TGTGCCAGCTCACCGGAAAAGGGAAACTCACCCCTCCACTTT	CASSPEKGNSPLHF
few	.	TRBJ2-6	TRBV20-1	TGCAGTGTCCCGACCCAGGCTGGGGCCAACGTCCTGACTTTC	CSVPTQAGANVLTF